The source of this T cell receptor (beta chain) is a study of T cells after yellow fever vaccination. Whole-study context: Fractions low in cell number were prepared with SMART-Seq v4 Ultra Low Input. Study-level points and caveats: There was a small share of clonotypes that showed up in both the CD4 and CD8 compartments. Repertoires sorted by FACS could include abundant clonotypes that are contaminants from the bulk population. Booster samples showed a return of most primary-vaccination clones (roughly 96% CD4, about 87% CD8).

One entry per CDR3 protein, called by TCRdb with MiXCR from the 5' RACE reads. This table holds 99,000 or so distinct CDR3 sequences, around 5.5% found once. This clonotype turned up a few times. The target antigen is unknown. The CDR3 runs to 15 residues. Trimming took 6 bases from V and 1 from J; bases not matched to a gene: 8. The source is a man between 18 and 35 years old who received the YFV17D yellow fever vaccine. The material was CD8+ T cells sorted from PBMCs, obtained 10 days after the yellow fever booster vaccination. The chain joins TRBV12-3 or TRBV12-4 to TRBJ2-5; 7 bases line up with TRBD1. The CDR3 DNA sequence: TGTGCCAGCAGCCCAACCGACAGGGCCCAAGAGACCCAGTACTTC. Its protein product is CASSPTDRAQETQYF.